A selection of T cell receptor beta chains follows, all from one sample in a study of technical replicates of blood from a handful of donors. The table came from immunoSEQ multiplex PCR; TCRdb's copy has only in-frame clones and leaves some out. Altogether some 80,000 clones are present, approximately 94% being singletons, with the ten largest covering around 0.37%. The sample comprised T cells isolated from PBMCs. These receptors all stem from a human donor in good health. CDR3s include the opening cysteine and the closing phenylalanine or tryptophan. D genes are given only for firm matches.

TRBV20-1 | . | CFSDYGYTF
TRBV9 | . | CASSLTQGMDQPQHF
TRBV27 | TRBD2 | CASRPFRETSGAQETQYF
TRBV9 | . | CASSERLTFSYNEQFF
TRBV28 | TRBD2 | CASSFTRTSGSYEQYF
TRBV6-1 | . | CASSEGRNTEAFF
TRBV19 | TRBD1 | CASTYDRGRNTIYF
TRBV5-1 | TRBD1 | CASSRSQGADTGELFF
TRBV10-3 | TRBD1 | CAISEGTVYEQYF
TRBV27 | TRBD2 | CASRRAGVDEQFF
TRBV7-2 | TRBD2 | CASSSAISGRVISTDTQYF
TRBV30 | . | CAWSHGGEETQYF
TRBV11-2 | . | CASSLTGDSGNTIYF
TRBV11-2 | . | CASSFLDSGVGKTEAFF
TRBV7-9 | TRBD2 | CASSLGTSVYEQYF
TRBV6-5 | TRBD1 | CASSYSGTDGYTF
TRBV9 | TRBD1 | CASSVAYLTGGENTIYF
TRBV13 | TRBD2 | CASSLVGLASYEQYF
TRBV19 | TRBD1 | CASNTPGQHYGYTF
TRBV4-2 | TRBD2 | CASSQEYGTSGRDTQYF
TRBV9 | . | CASSVRDTTYEQYF
TRBV4-2 | TRBD2 | CASSPLLAGEHNEQFF
TRBV30 | TRBD1 | CAWSDPWDSQREKLFF
TRBV6-4 | TRBD2 | CASSRRLAGGSSYNEQFF
TRBV7-9 | . | CASSPRSVLSGELFF
TRBV5-1 | TRBD2 | CASSLEGLAGLYEQYF
TRBV27 | . | CASSLSSGVNQPQHF
TRBV9 | . | CASSVGDTSFYEQYF
TRBV7-9 | . | CASSLSGQPSRSGANVLTF
TRBV27 | . | CASRAAGNQPQHF
TRBV28 | . | CASSPEGNTEAFF
TRBV7-2 | TRBD2 | CASSTPSGSYEQYF
TRBV6-1 | . | CASSEVNEQFF
TRBV4-3 | TRBD1 | CASSQERGTGGYTF
TRBV7-3 | TRBD1 | CASSLMGQGTYEQYF
TRBV5-4 | TRBD2 | CASRASSGKLNEQFF
TRBV13 | . | CASSPGQSPLHF
TRBV2 | . | CASRGQERQTRAYEQYF
TRBV19 | TRBD1 | CASGKDREGDQPQHF
TRBV9 | TRBD2 | CASNLAGGSETQYF
TRBV2 | TRBD2 | CASSGLAGEGETQYF
TRBV19 | . | CASSTREYYGYTF
TRBV7-9 | . | CASSGNRARFTEAFF
TRBV11-3 | . | CASSPILKLSDEQYF
TRBV27 | . | CASSATQETQYF
TRBV7-6 | . | CASSSGGSTEAFF
TRBV7-2 | TRBD2 | CASNELAGGKQYF
TRBV28 | TRBD2 | CASMMVAGVYEQYF
TRBV7-3 | . | CASSPGLRGGDTQYF
TRBV7-9 | . | CASSLLNRVGANVLTF
TRBV7-3 | . | CASSLVARELFF
TRBV28 | . | CASRPGGPGDTQYF
TRBV9 | . | CASNNVGGNEQFF
TRBV19 | TRBD1 | CASSTAGTGSTEAFF
TRBV5-1 | . | CASSSPGITDTQYF